A selection of T cell receptor beta chains follows, all from one sample in a study of beta chain features in type 1 diabetes. Libraries were prepared by immunoSEQ multiplex PCR; TCRdb keeps only in-frame clonotypes and omits some of them. Found here are about 900,000 clones, about 17% of them singletons; the top ten hold 0.023%. The sequenced material came from naive CD4+ T cells from blood. These receptors all stem from a woman under 30 in good health. Both conserved end residues are part of each CDR3. The D gene is left open where the match is weak. Not every row has a clone size; where given, it reads once, few, many or a size class.

>TRBJ2-1|NA|few|TRBV27
CASRAYQHNEQFF
TGTGCCAGCAGGGCGTACCAACACAATGAGCAGTTCTTC
>TRBJ1-2|NA|few|TRBV4-1
CASSQESSYYGYTF
TGCGCCAGCAGCCAAGAAAGCTCCTACTATGGCTACACCTTC
>TRBJ2-1|NA|few|TRBV5-1
CANFLQRYNEQFF
TGCGCCAACTTTTTACAGAGATACAATGAGCAGTTCTTC
>TRBJ2-4|NA|NA|TRBV4-1
CASSQVRRTDRFAKNIQYF
TGCGCCAGCAGCCAAGTCAGGAGGACAGACCGTTTCGCCAAAAACATTCAGTACTTC
>TRBJ2-2|NA|NA|TRBV7-8
CASSYRQAANTGELFF
TGTGCCAGCAGCTACCGACAGGCCGCGAACACCGGGGAGCTGTTTTTT
>TRBJ2-1|NA|few|TRBV5-1
CASSATVAAGDREQFF
TGCGCCAGCAGCGCAACCGTCGCGGCAGGGGACCGTGAGCAGTTCTTC
>TRBJ2-2|NA|few|TRBV5-6
CASSAGQPNTGELFF
TGTGCCAGCAGCGCCGGACAGCCGAACACCGGGGAGCTGTTTTTT
>TRBJ2-5|NA|NA|TRBV4-2
CASSQVGGGGQETQYF
TGTGCCAGCAGCCAAGTAGGGGGCGGGGGCCAAGAGACCCAGTACTTC
>TRBJ1-4|TRBD1|NA|TRBV18
CASSLRTGVNEKLFF
TGTGCCAGCTCCCTCAGGACAGGAGTTAATGAAAAACTGTTTTTT
>TRBJ2-5|NA|few|TRBV10-3
CASSYIGVQYF
TGTGCCAGCAGTTACATTGGTGTCCAGTACTTC
>TRBJ2-4|NA|NA|TRBV7-2
CASSFGGENIQYF
TGTGCCAGCAGCTTCGGAGGGGAAAACATTCAGTACTTC
>TRBJ2-7|TRBD1|few|TRBV28
CASRTGQGPYEQYF
TGTGCCAGCAGGACGGGACAGGGGCCCTACGAGCAGTACTTC
>TRBJ1-4|NA|NA|TRBV15
CATSRDGFFLTNEKLFF
TGTGCCACCAGCAGAGATGGTTTTTTTCTAACTAATGAAAAACTGTTTTTT
>TRBJ1-3|TRBD1|NA|TRBV19
CASRPGGAGNTIYF
TGTGCCAGTAGGCCAGGGGGAGCTGGAAACACCATATATTTT
>TRBJ1-3|NA|few|TRBV11-2
CASSVEPSGNTIYF
TGTGCCAGCAGCGTCGAACCCTCTGGAAACACCATATATTTT
>TRBJ1-2|NA|NA|TRBV7-2
CASSPRTVYGYTF
TGTGCCAGCAGCCCCCGGACGGTTTATGGCTACACCTTC
>TRBJ1-1|NA|few|TRBV5-4
CASSTGQPNTEAFF
TGTGCCAGCAGCACGGGACAACCGAACACTGAAGCTTTCTTT
>TRBJ2-3|NA|NA|TRBV20-1
CSAGAVNTQYF
TGCAGTGCTGGGGCGGTGAATACGCAGTATTTT
>TRBJ1-5|TRBD1|few|TRBV28
CASSFFTVGTGGGQPQHF
TGTGCCAGCAGTTTCTTTACCGTCGGGACAGGCGGGGGGCAGCCCCAGCATTTT
>TRBJ2-5|NA|few|TRBV28
CASSSSGTVGETQYF
TGTGCCAGCAGTTCCTCCGGGACGGTAGGGGAGACCCAGTACTTC
>TRBJ2-5|NA|NA|TRBV19
CASRMGGAETQYF
TGTGCCAGTAGGATGGGGGGCGCGGAGACCCAGTACTTC
>TRBJ1-2|NA|few|TRBV28
CASSNSNYGYTF
TGTGCCAGCAGTAATTCTAACTATGGCTACACCTTC